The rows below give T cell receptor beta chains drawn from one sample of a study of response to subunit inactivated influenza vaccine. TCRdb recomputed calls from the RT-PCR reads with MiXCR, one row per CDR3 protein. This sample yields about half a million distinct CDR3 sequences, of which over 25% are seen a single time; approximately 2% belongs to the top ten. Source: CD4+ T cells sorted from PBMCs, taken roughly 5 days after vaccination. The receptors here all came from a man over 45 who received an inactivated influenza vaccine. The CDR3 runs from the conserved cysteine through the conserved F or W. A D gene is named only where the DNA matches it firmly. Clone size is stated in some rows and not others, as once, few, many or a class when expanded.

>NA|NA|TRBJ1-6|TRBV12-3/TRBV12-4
TGTGCCAGCAGAGAGGCCCGTTCGTCACCCCTCCACTTT
CASREARSSPLHF
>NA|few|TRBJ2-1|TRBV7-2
TGTGCCAGCAGCTCGGGACCCAGAAGCTTTGAGCAGTTCTTC
CASSSGPRSFEQFF
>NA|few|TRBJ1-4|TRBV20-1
TGCAGTGCTAGGAGGCCATCAACTAATGAAAAACTGTTTTTT
CSARRPSTNEKLFF
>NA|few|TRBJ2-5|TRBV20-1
TGCAGTGCCAACCCTGGGGGATCGTTCCAAGAGACCCAGTACTTC
CSANPGGSFQETQYF
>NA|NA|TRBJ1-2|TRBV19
TGTGCCAGTACTGTAGGCCGGGACCTCGGAGGCTACACCTTC
CASTVGRDLGGYTF
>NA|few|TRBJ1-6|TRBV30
TGTGCCTGGAAGCTGAATAATTCACCCCTCCACTTT
CAWKLNNSPLHF
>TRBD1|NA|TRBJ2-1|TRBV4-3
TGCGCCAGCAGCCAAGAAGCGGACAGGTACAATGAGCAGTTCTTC
CASSQEADRYNEQFF
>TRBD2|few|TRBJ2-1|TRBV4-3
TGCGCCAGCAGCCAAGATGGAGGAGCGGGGGGGCTGTTGTACAATGAGCAGTTCTTC
CASSQDGGAGGLLYNEQFF
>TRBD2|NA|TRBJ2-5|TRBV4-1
TGCGCCAGCAGCCCGATTGGACTAGCGGGGGTCGCCCAGTACTTC
CASSPIGLAGVAQYF
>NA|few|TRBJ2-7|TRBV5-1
TGCGCCAGCAGCTTGTTAGGGACAACGAACTACGAGCAGTACTTC
CASSLLGTTNYEQYF
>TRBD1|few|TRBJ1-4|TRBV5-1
TGCGCCAGCAGCGACGGACAGGGCTATGAAAAACTGTTTTTT
CASSDGQGYEKLFF
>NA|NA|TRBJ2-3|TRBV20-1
TGCAGTGCTCGAACGGCCTCAGGGACTCGCACAGATACGCAGTATTTT
CSARTASGTRTDTQYF
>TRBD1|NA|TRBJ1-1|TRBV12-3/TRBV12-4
TGTGCCAGCCGACAGACAGGGGAGGACACTGAAGCTTTCTTT
CASRQTGEDTEAFF
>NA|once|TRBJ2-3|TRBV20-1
TGCAGTGCTAGAGGACGGCTAGGGGATACGCAGTATTTT
CSARGRLGDTQYF
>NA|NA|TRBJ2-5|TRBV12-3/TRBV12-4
TGTGCCAGCAGTTATAGGACGGAAGAGACCCAGTACTTC
CASSYRTEETQYF
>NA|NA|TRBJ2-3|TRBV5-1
TGCGCCAGCAGCTTGGGGGGGGCAGAAGATACGCAGTATTTT
CASSLGGAEDTQYF
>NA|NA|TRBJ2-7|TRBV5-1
TGCGCCAGCAGCTTCCCCCCACCCAAAGGGTACGAGCAGTACTTC
CASSFPPPKGYEQYF
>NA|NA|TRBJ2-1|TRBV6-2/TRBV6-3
TGTGCCAGCAGTTACGTGTTGGGGGTAGCGCGAAACAATGAGCAGTTCTTC
CASSYVLGVARNNEQFF
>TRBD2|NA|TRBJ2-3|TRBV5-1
TGCGCCAGCAGCTTTCAGGGACTAGCTGGGTCAGATACGCAGTATTTT
CASSFQGLAGSDTQYF
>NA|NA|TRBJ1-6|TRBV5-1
TGCGCCAGCAGCTTGGACAATGCTAATTCACCCCTCCACTTT
CASSLDNANSPLHF
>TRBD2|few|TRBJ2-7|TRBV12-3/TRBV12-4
TGTGCCAGCAGTTTGGGGGGACTAGCACACTACGAGCAGTACTTC
CASSLGGLAHYEQYF
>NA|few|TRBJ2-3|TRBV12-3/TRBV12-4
TGTGCCAGCAGTACAGGTCACACAGATACGCAGTATTTT
CASSTGHTDTQYF
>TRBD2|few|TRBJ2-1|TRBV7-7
TGTGCCAGCAGCATCGTAGCGGGTACCTCCTACAATGAGCAGTTCTTC
CASSIVAGTSYNEQFF
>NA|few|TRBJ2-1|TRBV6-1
TGTGCCAGCAGTAAAGATCCGGGCTCGAATCACAATGAGCAGTTCTTC
CASSKDPGSNHNEQFF
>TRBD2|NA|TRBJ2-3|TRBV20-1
TGCAGTGCTAGAACCCTTGGCGGGGGGGCGATAACAGATACGCAGTATTTT
CSARTLGGGAITDTQYF
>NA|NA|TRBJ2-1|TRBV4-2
TGTGCCAGCAGCCAAGTAGGTGGGTTATACAATGAGCAGTTCTTC
CASSQVGGLYNEQFF
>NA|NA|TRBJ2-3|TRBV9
TGTGCCAGCAGCGTAGGACCCCCATTAAGAACAGACACAGATACGCAGTATTTT
CASSVGPPLRTDTDTQYF
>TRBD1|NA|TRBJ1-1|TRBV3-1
TGTGCCAGCAGCCCAGCGGCGGGACAGGGTCACACTGAAGCTTTCTTT
CASSPAAGQGHTEAFF
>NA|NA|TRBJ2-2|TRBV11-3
TGTGCCAGCAGCTTAGATGGTCGGAACACCGGGGAGCTGTTTTTT
CASSLDGRNTGELFF
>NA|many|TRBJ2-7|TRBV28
TGTGCCAGCAGTGACTACGAGCAGTACTTC
CASSDYEQYF
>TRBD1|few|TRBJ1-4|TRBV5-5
TGTGCCAGCAGCTCTATCGGGGGACAGGGAAATGAAAAACTGTTTTTT
CASSSIGGQGNEKLFF
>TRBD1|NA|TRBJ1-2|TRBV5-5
TGTGCCAGCAGCTCCCCGTCGACAGGGGGCTATGGCTACACCTTC
CASSSPSTGGYGYTF
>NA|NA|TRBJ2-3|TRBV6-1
TGTGCCAGCAGCCGCCAGGGGGGGGATACGCAGTATTTT
CASSRQGGDTQYF
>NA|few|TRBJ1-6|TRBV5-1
TGCGCCAGCAGCTGGGCTGAACCGGATAATTCACCCCTCCACTTT
CASSWAEPDNSPLHF
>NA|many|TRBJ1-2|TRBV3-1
TGTGCCAGCAGCCAAGAAGTATCTAACTATGGCTACACCTTC
CASSQEVSNYGYTF
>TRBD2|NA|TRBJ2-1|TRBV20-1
TGCAGTGCGCGACCGCTAGCGGATAAGTACAATGAGCAGTTCTTC
CSARPLADKYNEQFF
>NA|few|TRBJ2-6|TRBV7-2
TGTGCCAGCAGCTCCCGGAAGTGGGGGGCCAACGTCCTGACTTTC
CASSSRKWGANVLTF
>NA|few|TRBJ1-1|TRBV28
TGTGCCAGCAGTGACTACAGGGTGGACACTGAAGCTTTCTTT
CASSDYRVDTEAFF
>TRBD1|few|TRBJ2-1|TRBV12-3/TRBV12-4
TGTGCCAGCAGTTTCAATAGACTCCAGGACAGGGGTCATGAGCAGTTCTTC
CASSFNRLQDRGHEQFF
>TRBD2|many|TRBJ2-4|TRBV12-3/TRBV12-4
TGTGCCAGCAGTTTCGGGGGAGGGCTAGGCAAAAACATTCAGTACTTC
CASSFGGGLGKNIQYF
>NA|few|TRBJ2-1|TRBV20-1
TGCAGTGCTAGATCTGCGGGCTCGGGGACAGAGCAGTTCTTC
CSARSAGSGTEQFF
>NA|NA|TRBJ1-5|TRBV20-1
TGCAGTGCTAGAGACCCGGGGGTCAATCAGCCCCAGCATTTT
CSARDPGVNQPQHF
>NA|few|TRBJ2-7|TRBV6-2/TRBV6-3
TGTGCCAGCAGTTACCCCATCATAAGGAGCTCCTACGAGCAGTACTTC
CASSYPIIRSSYEQYF
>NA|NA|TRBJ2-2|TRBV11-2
TGTGCCAGCAGCTTTCGAGGCCGCACCGGGGAGCTGTTTTTT
CASSFRGRTGELFF
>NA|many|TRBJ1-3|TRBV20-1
TGCAGTGCTTCTAAACTACCGTCCTCTGGAAACACCATATATTTT
CSASKLPSSGNTIYF
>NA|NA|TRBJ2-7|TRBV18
TGTGCCAGCTCAAGTGGGCTCAACACGGGGGAGCAGTACTTC
CASSSGLNTGEQYF
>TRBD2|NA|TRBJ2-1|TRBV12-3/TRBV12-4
TGTGCCAGCAGTTCGGGACTAGCGGTCTACAATGAGCAGTTCTTC
CASSSGLAVYNEQFF